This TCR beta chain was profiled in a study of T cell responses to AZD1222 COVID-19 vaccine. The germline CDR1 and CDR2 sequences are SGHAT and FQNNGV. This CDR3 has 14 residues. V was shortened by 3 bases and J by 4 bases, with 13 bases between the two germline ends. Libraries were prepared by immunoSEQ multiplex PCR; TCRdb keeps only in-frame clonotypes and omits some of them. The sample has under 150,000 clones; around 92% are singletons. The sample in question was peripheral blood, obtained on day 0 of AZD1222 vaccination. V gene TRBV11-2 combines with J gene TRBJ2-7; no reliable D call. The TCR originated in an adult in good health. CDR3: CASSLEFLKYEQYF. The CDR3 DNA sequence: TGTGCCAGCAGCTTGGAGTTTTTAAAATACGAGCAGTACTTC.